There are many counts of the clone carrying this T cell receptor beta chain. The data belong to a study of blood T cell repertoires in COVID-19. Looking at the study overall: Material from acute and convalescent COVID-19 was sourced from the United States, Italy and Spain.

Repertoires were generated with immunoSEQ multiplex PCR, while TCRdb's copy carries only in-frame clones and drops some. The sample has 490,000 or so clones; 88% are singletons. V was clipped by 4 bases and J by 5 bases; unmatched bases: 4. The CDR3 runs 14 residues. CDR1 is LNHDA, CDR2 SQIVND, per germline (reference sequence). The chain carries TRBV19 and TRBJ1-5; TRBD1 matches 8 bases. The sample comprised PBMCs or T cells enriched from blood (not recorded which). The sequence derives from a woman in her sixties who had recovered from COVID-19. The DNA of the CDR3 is TGTGCCAGTAGTACCTCAGGGGGCGATCAGCCCCAGCATTTT. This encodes CASSTSGGDQPQHF.